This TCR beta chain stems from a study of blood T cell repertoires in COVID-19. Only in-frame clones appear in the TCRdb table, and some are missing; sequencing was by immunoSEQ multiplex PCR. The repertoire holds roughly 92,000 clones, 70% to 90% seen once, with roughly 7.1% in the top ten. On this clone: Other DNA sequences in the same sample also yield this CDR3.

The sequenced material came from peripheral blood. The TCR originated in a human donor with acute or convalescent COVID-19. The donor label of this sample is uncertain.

This CDR3 is CASSKDRQETQYF. CDR3 DNA: TGTGCCAGCAGCAAGGACAGACAAGAGACCCAGTACTTC. The chain links TRBV5-6 to TRBJ2-5, with D perhaps matching TRBD1 (6 bases). This CDR3 region has 13 residues. Germline V gives CDR1 SGHDT, CDR2 YYEEEE. Trimming took off 4 bases at V and 2 bases at J, with 9 bases between the two ends.